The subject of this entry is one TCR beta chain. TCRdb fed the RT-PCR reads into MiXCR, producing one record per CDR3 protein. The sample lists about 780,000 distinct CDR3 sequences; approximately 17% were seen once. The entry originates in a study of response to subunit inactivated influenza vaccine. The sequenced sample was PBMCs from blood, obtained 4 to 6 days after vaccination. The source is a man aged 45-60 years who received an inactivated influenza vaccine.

The CDR3 DNA reads TGTGCCAGCAGCCAAGCCGGACAGGACCACGAGCAGTACTTC. It is translated as CASSQAGQDHEQYF. The chain is built from TRBV3-1 and TRBJ2-7, with 7 bases matching TRBD1. Germline CDR1 reads LGHDT; CDR2 reads YNNKEL (reference sequence). The CDR3 has 14 amino acids. V lost 1 base to trimming and J lost 5 bases; unmatched junction nucleotides: 5.